This TCR beta chain is drawn from a study of T-cell memory formation after mild COVID-19 (dated by TCRdb to about 2021). Regarding the study in general: TCR sequence clusters from the two donors were largely donor specific. T-cell clones expanding and contracting after mild COVID-19 in a couple of donors were tracked by longitudinal TCRalpha and TCRbeta repertoire sequencing. The cohort was made up of two young adult volunteers, one female and one male, who were previously healthy. The paper as a whole reports these results and caveats: Whether the second-wave clones peaking on day 37 were SARS-CoV-2 specific was not confirmed. The study covered only two mild cases, and larger cohorts including severe cases with pre-infection samples were considered necessary. The detection of some responding clones in pre-infection memory suggests that pre-existing cross-reactive memory T cells joined the SARS-CoV-2 response. Contracting CD4+ clones turned up mainly in the CM and EM memory subsets, whereas EMRA was where CD8+ clones were enriched. From day 15 to 85, contracting clones showed balanced CD4/CD8 phenotypes, whereas a second wave of clones that expanded from day 15 to 37 leaned towards CD4+.

The germline V gene yields SQVTM for CDR1 and ANQGSEA for CDR2. Counted from cysteine to phenylalanine, this CDR3 has 13 amino acids. Only the CDR3 portion is preserved as DNA: 39 bases, with reading frame beginning at the first base. Relative to germline, V is 5 bases shorter and J is 0 bases shorter, with 10 bases between their ends. This clonotype was observed a handful of times. The antigen it binds to is not known. No base-level quality is on record; no much larger clone is a single base apart. TCRdb lists the instrument as Illumina NovaSeq 6000. TCRalpha and TCRbeta cDNA libraries were built by 5'RACE with constant-segment primers, adding sample barcodes and unique molecular identifiers. RNA was extracted from every sample with Trizol reagent. The libraries were amplified in two PCR steps, and the second step added a second sample barcode and Illumina TruSeq adapters. Sequencing of libraries was performed on an Illumina NovaSeq with 2 x 150 bp paired-end reads. On the authors' methods: Reads were demultiplexed and collapsed into UMI-guided consensus sequences with migec v1.2.7. Using mixcr v2.1.11, UMI consensuses were aligned to TRA and TRB V and J templates and then assembled into clonotypes. Expanded or contracted clonotypes were those called significant by both edgeR and NoisET, with noise models trained on biological replicates. For edgeR calls, the cutoffs were a false discovery rate-adjusted p below 0.01 and a log2 fold-change threshold of 1. PCA with hierarchical clustering of max-normalized trajectories of the 1000 most abundant clonotypes was used as exploratory dynamics analysis. Separately sequenced CD4+ and CD8+ repertoires were used to assign the CD4 or CD8 phenotype of responding clones. Starting from the raw public reads, TCRdb applied fastp trimming at Q25, assembled clones with MiXCR and retained in-frame beta chains. Every entry covers one CDR3 protein and lists the most common genes and DNA from its rows. The authors' filters were not applied to this entry. For this sample the table gives 280,000 or so distinct CDR3 sequences, of which roughly 8% were detected only once. The ten largest clonotypes hold under 25% of the sample.

PBMCs were isolated by Ficoll-Paque density gradient centrifugation. The rearranged segments are TRBV29-1 and TRBJ1-1; the D gene lacks a confident call. Sequenced input: PBMCs or a T cell subset sorted from them (not recorded which). The TCR sequence derives from a man between 18 and 29 years old who had mild COVID-19 (a few samples of this study predate the infection). The sample titles of this study are shuffled in the database, so cell type and time point are left out; the donor was told from shared clones. The DNA is as follows: TGCAGCGTTCGAAGGGTTATGAACACTGAAGCTTTCTTT. This translates into CSVRRVMNTEAFF.